This T cell receptor beta chain was profiled in a study of T cells after yellow fever vaccination (dated by TCRdb to the late 2010s). In terms of the full investigation: The SMART-Seq v4 Ultra Low Input RNA kit was used to prepare libraries from fractions with low cell numbers. Blood was drawn at multiple timepoints before and after primary and secondary immunization, with bulk PBMC replicates and cell subsets isolated. Two healthy male donors made up the cohort, one aged 18 to 29 years and the other aged 30 to 40 years. To follow T-cell clones before and after both primary and booster YFV17D yellow fever vaccination, bulk TCR alpha and beta repertoires underwent longitudinal sequencing. Findings and caveats that apply to the study as a whole: The secondary T-cell response was weaker than the primary response but faster, peaking on day 5 instead of day 15. After the booster, most clones that had expanded after primary vaccination were detected again (nearly 98% of CD4 and around nine tenths of CD8), suggesting broad maintenance of memory. Computational filtering was needed because FACS-sorted repertoires could contain abundant contaminating clonotypes from the bulk population. Because the study included only a couple of donors, the extent to which the findings can be generalized is limited. A small share of clonotypes occurred in both CD4 and CD8 compartments, likely arising from convergent recombination.

The sample's treatment or condition, from its label and the paper: live attenuated yellow fever vaccine strain. PBMCs were isolated from peripheral blood using a standard Ficoll-Paque protocol. CD4 and CD8 T-cell fractions were isolated with Dynabeads CD4 and CD8 positive selection kits. RNA was extracted with TriZol from bulk PBMCs, CD4 and CD8 fractions, and dextramer-positive and dextramer-negative fractions. The table lists this clonotype with a few counts. This clone's antigen is unknown. Base qualities were left out, and no much larger clone turns up one base away. TCR cDNA was made using 5'RACE template switching, a step that added a universal primer site and unique molecular identifiers. Priming for cDNA synthesis came from both the TCR alpha and TCR beta constant segments. Library amplification used two PCR steps, and the second PCR step added sample barcodes and sequencing adapters. Sequencing of the libraries was done on either Illumina HiSeq 2500 (2x100 bp) or NovaSeq (2x150 bp). As for how the authors treated the data: Reads were demultiplexed and collapsed into UMI consensus sequences with MIGEC, and V(D)J alignment was performed with MiXCR. Using edgeR on replicate PBMC samples, clonotypes were called vaccine-responding if FDR was below 0.01 and the log2 fold change was above 5 up to day 15. Each bulk clonotype was labeled CD4 or CD8 based on which sequenced repertoire, CD4 or CD8, contained the clonotype at higher abundance. TCRdb reworked the public reads: Q25 trimming with fastp, MiXCR clone assembly, productive beta chains retained. Every entry covers one CDR3 protein and lists the most common genes and DNA from its rows. The V and J calls and clone size come from TCRdb's table, not from the authors' own analysis. The table for this sample lists over 110,000 distinct CDR3 sequences; 7% to 9% of them were counted only once. The ten biggest clones cover around 0.73% of the sample.

CDR1 and CDR2 (DFQATT, SNEGSKA) derive from the germline V gene (reference sequence). For this chain, trimming is 6 bases at the V end and 2 bases at the J end, and the number of junction bases without a gene match is 12. Its CDR3 holds 15 amino acids, cysteine through phenylalanine. Only CDR3 DNA is held: 45 bases, read in frame from base 1. The rearranged segments are TRBV20-1 and TRBJ2-5; TRBD1 agrees with 7 junctional bases. This sequence was found in a man aged 25-40 years who received the YFV17D yellow fever vaccine. The specimen was CD4+ T cells sorted from PBMCs, collected 5 days after the yellow fever booster vaccination. At the DNA level, the sequence is TGCAGTGCAGACCAGCCAGGGACAGCGCAAGAGACCCAGTACTTC. This is translated as CSADQPGTAQETQYF.